Shown below are 13 T cell receptor beta chains from a single sample sequenced in a study of blood T cell repertoires in COVID-19. Measured with immunoSEQ multiplex PCR; TCRdb has only the in-frame clones, and not every one. Of some 160,000 clones listed, approximately 80% are singletons. The sequenced sample was PBMCs or T cells enriched from blood (not recorded which). These TCRs come from a woman in her sixties or seventies who had recovered from COVID-19.

V usage is TRBV4-1 and J usage is TRBJ1-5; D is undetermined. Germline values: CDR1 MGHRA, CDR2 YSYEKL. Trimming pared 1 base from V and 4 bases from J, leaving 11 bases between. The CDR3 consists of 15 residues. The CDR3 reads CASSQVNRENQPQHF. The CDR3 region has the DNA TGCGCCAGCAGCCAAGTCAATAGGGAGAATCAGCCCCAGCATTTT.

CDR3 amino acids: CASSLVGGTGGTGELFF. In DNA form, the CDR3 reads TGTGCCAGCAGCTTAGTCGGGGGGACAGGGGGCACCGGGGAGCTGTTTTTT. The V gene is TRBV7-7, the J gene TRBJ2-2; 11 nucleotides line up with TRBD1. V lost 1 base, J lost 4 bases, and 5 bases stayed unmatched. This CDR3 comprises 17 residues. The germline V gene has CDR1 SSHAT and CDR2 FNYEAQ (reference sequence).

CDR3 nucleotide sequence: TGTGCCAGCAGCAGGGTTGTGAACACTGAAGCTTTCTTT. Encoded protein: CASSRVVNTEAFF. The chain has TRBV6-4 and TRBJ1-1; TRBD1 is a possible D gene (5 bases). Between the trimmed V and J ends, which lost 6 bases and 0 bases, there was a span of 8 bases. The CDR3 spans 13 residues. Germline values: CDR1 MRHNA, CDR2 SNTAGT.

CDR3 protein: CASSQVSSGEYEQYF. The CDR3 bases are TGCGCCAGCAGCCAGGTCTCTAGCGGGGAATACGAGCAGTACTTC. The rearrangement links TRBV4-1 to TRBJ2-7, with 9 bases identical to TRBD2. This CDR3 has 15 amino acids. In germline, CDR1 is MGHRA, CDR2 YSYEKL. V gave up 3 bases and J gave up 4 bases; unmatched junction bases: 7.

The chain joins TRBV6-5 to TRBJ2-3, with D perhaps TRBD1 (6 bases). This CDR3 contains 15 residues. The germline V gene has CDR1 MNHEY and CDR2 SVGAGI. V was shortened by 2 bases and J by 0 bases, with 9 bases between the two germline ends. The DNA of the CDR3 is TGTGCCAGCAGTTACCTAGGACAGAGCACAGATACGCAGTATTTT. Its protein is CASSYLGQSTDTQYF.

The chain carries TRBV30 and TRBJ1-3; D is undetermined. The CDR3 is made up of 14 amino acids. V was clipped by 5 bases and J by 0 bases, with 11 bases between them. Looked up from germline, CDR1 is GTSNPN and CDR2 is SVGIG (reference sequence). CDR3 sequence reads: CAWADWSSGNTIYF. The CDR3 DNA is TGTGCCTGGGCCGATTGGAGCTCTGGAAACACCATATATTTT.

The chain is built from TRBV7-9 and TRBJ2-2; TRBD2 might be the D (5 bases). CDR1 SEHNR and CDR2 FQNEAQ come from the germline V gene (reference sequence). Trimming cost V 2 bases and J 5 bases, with 12 bases left between them. CDR3 length equals 15 residues. Here the CDR3 DNA reads TGTGCCAGCAGCTTATCTCGCGGCGGGACCGGGGAGCTGTTTTTT. This translates into CASSLSRGGTGELFF.

This chain connects TRBV2 to TRBJ2-1; 10 bases align to TRBD2. CDR1 is SNHLY and CDR2 is FYNNEI in the germline V gene. V shed 10 bases and J 3 bases; nucleotides not matched to a gene: 6. This CDR3 contains 14 residues. This CDR3 reads CAIPAGGLYNEQFF. CDR3 in DNA: TGTGCCATCCCAGCGGGGGGGCTCTACAATGAGCAGTTCTTC.

This clone has a single count. This chain joins TRBV5-1 and TRBJ2-3, with TRBD2 identical over 7 bases. Trimming cost V 6 bases and J 0 bases; bases outside gene matches: 10. Germline V gene data show CDR1 as SGHRS and CDR2 as YFSETQ. The CDR3 runs to 16 residues. This CDR3 is CASTNRGDSSTDTQYF. Here the CDR3 DNA reads TGCGCCAGCACGAATCGGGGGGACTCAAGCACAGATACGCAGTATTTT.

V gene TRBV27 combines with J gene TRBJ1-1, with TRBD1 as a possible D gene (6 bases). Germline lookup yields CDR1 MNHEY and CDR2 SMNVEV (reference sequence). CDR3 length: 14 amino acids. V shed 5 bases and J shed 4 bases, with 14 bases lying between them. The CDR3 is CASSPTGWATEAFF. Here the CDR3 DNA reads TGTGCCAGCAGTCCAACAGGGTGGGCCACTGAAGCTTTCTTT.

The chain links TRBV25-1 to TRBJ1-2, with D possibly TRBD1 on 5 matching bases. The V end was cut by 5 bases, the J end by 4 bases, with 8 bases between. The CDR3 loop spans 12 amino acids. Germline CDR1 is MGHDK and CDR2 is SYGVNS. In DNA, the CDR3 is TGTGCCAGCAGTTGGGGCGGCTATGGCTACACCTTC. It codes for CASSWGGYGYTF.

This clone was observed once. This chain uses TRBV7-2 with TRBJ2-3; 7 positions agree with TRBD2. The germline V gene encodes CDR1 SGHTA and CDR2 FQGNSA. The CDR3 loop spans 16 amino acids. Trimming removed 5 bases from V and 2 bases from J; junction bases left unmatched: 10. CDR3: CASSPRLAQATDTQYF. The CDR3 coding sequence is TGTGCCAGCAGCCCGAGACTAGCTCAGGCCACAGATACGCAGTATTTT. Based on the CDR3 plus reference TRBV7-2 and TRBJ2-3, the full variable domain is GAGVSQSPSNKVTEKGKDVELRCDPISGHTALYWYRQSLGQGLEFLIYFQGNSAPDKSGLPSDRFSAERTGGSVSTLTIQRTQQEDSAVYLCASSPRLAQATDTQYFGPGTRLTVL.

The gene calls are TRBV5-1 and TRBJ2-3; 11 nucleotides match TRBD2. Germline V gene lookup returns CDR1 SGHRS and CDR2 YFSETQ. CDR3 length equals 15 residues. V was pared by 3 bases and J by 3 bases, with 3 bases of the junction left unmatched. The DNA of the CDR3 is TGCGCCAGCAGCTCGGGACTAGCGGAGACAGATACGCAGTATTTT. Protein: CASSSGLAETDTQYF.